The text below deals with one TCR beta chain. Its cognate antigen has yet to be identified. No much larger clonotype is one base removed from it; base qualities were not supplied. The trial excluded patients who had a history of autoimmune disease or who were on systemic immunosuppression. Peripheral blood for TCR sequencing was collected from all dose cohorts at baseline, on cycle 4 day 1, and on cycle 7 day 1. Samples were obtained from an open-label, multicenter, first-in-human phase I dose-escalation trial of ivuxolimab. Adults with locally advanced or metastatic melanoma, renal cell, hepatocellular, or head and neck squamous cell carcinoma were enrolled in the trial. Before TCR sequencing, CD4+ T cells and CD8+ T cells were sorted from peripheral blood as separate populations. The sample originates from a study of OX40 agonist ivuxolimab in advanced cancers. In terms of the full investigation: The costimulatory receptor OX40 (CD134) was targeted by ivuxolimab, a fully human IgG2 agonistic monoclonal antibody. Of the 50 to 55 patients in dose escalation, about 20 had hepatocellular carcinoma, some 15 had melanoma, 9 had renal cell carcinoma and 9 had head and neck cancer. A male proportion of around 83% and a mean age of about 60 years, ranging from 23 to 79, were recorded for the dose-escalation cohort. The point of sequencing TCRbeta in the periphery was to test whether ivuxolimab changed TCR sequence diversity and drove clonal T-cell expansion. Prior anti-PD-1, anti-PD-L1 or anti-CTLA-4 therapy was permitted, and checkpoint inhibitors had been received by 30% to 40% of dose-escalation patients. Partial responses occurred in three dose-escalation patients, of whom one had hepatocellular carcinoma and two had cutaneous melanoma. The paper reports the monotherapy dose-escalation portion (N of about 56 patients) of the phase I ivuxolimab trial. Intravenous ivuxolimab was administered to patients every 2 weeks at six dose levels: 0.01, 0.1, 0.3, 1.5, 3 and 10 mg/kg. What the research found in general, with its limitations: After ivuxolimab, expanded clones were on average more numerous among CD8+ T cells than among CD4+ T cells. Partial responders in the 0.1-3.0 mg/kg groups had among the lowest normalized peripheral clonal expansion, especially among CD8+ T cells. Low levels of normalized T-cell clonal expansion were also shown by some nonresponding patients. Which antigens the clonally expanded peripheral T cells were specific for was not determined. At doses of 0.1 to 3.0 mg/kg, clonal expansion of both CD4+ and CD8+ blood T cells was observed from baseline to week 6.

For sequencing of the TCRbeta CDR3 region, genomic DNA was extracted from the sorted cells. TCRbeta CDR3 regions were sequenced using the immunoSEQ Assay. TCRdb limited this immuneACCESS table to in-frame rearrangements with V and J called. A share of clones is missing; checked studies link under half to unresolved V genes, and the rest is unexplained. The sample table shows about 73,000 clones, and approximately 90% are seen once. Roughly 9.7% of the sample lies in the top ten. The material was CD4+ or CD8+ T cells sorted from blood, obtained in a trial of the OX40 agonist ivuxolimab. This TCR derives from an adult with an advanced solid tumor such as melanoma, head and neck, liver or kidney cancer.

The CDR3 sequence is CASSLDEAQPQHF. The DNA sequence reads TGTGCCAGCAGTTTAGATGAGGCTCAGCCCCAGCATTTT. The V and J segments used are TRBV27 and TRBJ1-5; no D gene call is confident. CDR1 MNHEY and CDR2 SMNVEV are derived from the germline V gene (reference sequence). V lost 2 bases and J lost 6 bases; the stretch between them is 8 bases long. There are 13 amino acids in the CDR3, from cysteine to phenylalanine inclusive. The CDR3 DNA has 39 bases and is translated from base 1.